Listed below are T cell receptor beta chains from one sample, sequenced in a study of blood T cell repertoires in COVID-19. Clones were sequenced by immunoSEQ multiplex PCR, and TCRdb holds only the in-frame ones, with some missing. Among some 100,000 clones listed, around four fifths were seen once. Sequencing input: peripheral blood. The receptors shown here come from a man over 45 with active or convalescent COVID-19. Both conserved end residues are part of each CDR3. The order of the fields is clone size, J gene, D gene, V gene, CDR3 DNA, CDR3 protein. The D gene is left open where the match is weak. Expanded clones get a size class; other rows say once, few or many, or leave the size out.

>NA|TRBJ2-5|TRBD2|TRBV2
TGTGCCAGCAGTGAGACGGGAGGGGGGCAAGAGACCCAGTACTTC
CASSETGGGQETQYF
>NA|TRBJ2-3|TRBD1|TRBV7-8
TGTGCCAGCAGCTACGGGACAGTTACAGATACGCAGTATTTT
CASSYGTVTDTQYF
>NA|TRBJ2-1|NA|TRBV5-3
TGTGCCAGAAGCTTTCCCGCAGGGTCCCATGAGCAGTTCTTC
CARSFPAGSHEQFF
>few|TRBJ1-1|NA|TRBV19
TGTGCCAGTAGTATCCAGGGTTCAACTGAAGCTTTCTTT
CASSIQGSTEAFF
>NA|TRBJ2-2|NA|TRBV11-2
TGTGCCAGCAGCCGCTTTTTGGGCCTCACGAACACCGGGGAGCTGTTTTTT
CASSRFLGLTNTGELFF
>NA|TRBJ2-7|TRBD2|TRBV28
TGTGCCAGCAGCGTGACTAGCGGGTCCTACGAGCAGTACTTC
CASSVTSGSYEQYF
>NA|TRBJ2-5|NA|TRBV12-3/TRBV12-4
TGTGCCAGCATGAAGACTAGTGGGGAGACCCAGTACTTC
CASMKTSGETQYF
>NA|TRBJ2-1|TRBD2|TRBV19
TGTGCCAGTGAGGGCGGGAGGTCCTACAATGAGCAGTTCTTC
CASEGGRSYNEQFF
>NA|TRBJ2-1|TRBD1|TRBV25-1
TGTGCCAGCAGTCCAGCGGACAGGGTCAATGAGCAGTTCTTC
CASSPADRVNEQFF
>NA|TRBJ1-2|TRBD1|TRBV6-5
TGTGCCACGACGACAGGGGTTTCTCGCTACACCTTC
CATTTGVSRYTF
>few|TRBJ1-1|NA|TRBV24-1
TGTGCCACCTCAGGACAGAACACTGAAGCTTTCTTT
CATSGQNTEAFF
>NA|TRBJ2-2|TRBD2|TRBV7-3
TGTGCCAGCAGCCCCTATTCTACCAGCGGGGTTGAAACCGGGGAGCTGTTTTTT
CASSPYSTSGVETGELFF
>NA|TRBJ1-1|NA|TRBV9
TGTGCCAGCACCCTCGACGGGGGGTTCACTGAAGCTTTCTTT
CASTLDGGFTEAFF
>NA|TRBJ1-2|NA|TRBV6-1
TGTGCCAGCAGTGACCCAAGGGAGGTCCGGGGCTACACCTTC
CASSDPREVRGYTF
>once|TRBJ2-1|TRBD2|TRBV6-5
TGTGCCAGCAGGTTAGCGGGGGTAGGCGATGAGCAGTTCTTC
CASRLAGVGDEQFF
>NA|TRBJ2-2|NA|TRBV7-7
TGTGCTATAGGCCGGGACTCCACCACCGGGGAGCTGTTTTTT
CAIGRDSTTGELFF
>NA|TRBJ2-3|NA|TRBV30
TGTGCCTGGAGTGTCGGGGTGAGCACAGATACGCAGTATTTT
CAWSVGVSTDTQYF
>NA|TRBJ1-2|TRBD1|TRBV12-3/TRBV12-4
TGTGCCAGCAGCCGACAGGGGATCTATGGCTACACCTTC
CASSRQGIYGYTF
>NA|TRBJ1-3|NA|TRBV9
TGTGCCAGCACCCCGACCCTTGGACCAGGGGGAAACACCATATATTTT
CASTPTLGPGGNTIYF
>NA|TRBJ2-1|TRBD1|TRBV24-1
TGTGCCACCAGTGATACAGGGGGCTCCTACAATGAGCAGTTCTTC
CATSDTGGSYNEQFF
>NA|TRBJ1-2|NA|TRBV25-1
TGTGCCAGCAGTGAAGGGGACTGGAACTATGGCTACACCTTC
CASSEGDWNYGYTF
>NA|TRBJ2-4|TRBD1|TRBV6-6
TGTGCCAGCCAAACAGGGGGTGCCAAAAACATTCAGTACTTC
CASQTGGAKNIQYF
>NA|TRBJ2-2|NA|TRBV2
TGTGCCAGCAGTGTATCCGGTCGGGACACCGGGGAGCTGTTTTTT
CASSVSGRDTGELFF
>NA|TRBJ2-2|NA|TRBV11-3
TGTGCCAGCAGCGGAAGAAAGGGGGTCCAGTACACCGGGGAGCTGTTTTTT
CASSGRKGVQYTGELFF
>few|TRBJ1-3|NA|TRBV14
TGTGCCAGCAGCCGCCTCGAGAGCTCTGGAAACACCATATATTTT
CASSRLESSGNTIYF
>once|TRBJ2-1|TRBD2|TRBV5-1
TGCGCCAGCAGCCACGGGACTAGCGATATAAATGAGCAGTTCTTC
CASSHGTSDINEQFF
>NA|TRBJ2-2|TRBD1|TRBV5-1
TGCGCCAGCAGCTTAGGACAGGGGACCGGGGAGCTGTTTTTT
CASSLGQGTGELFF
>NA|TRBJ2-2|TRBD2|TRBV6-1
TGTGCCAGCAGTGACCTAGCGGGAGAGGGCACCGGGGAGCTGTTTTTT
CASSDLAGEGTGELFF
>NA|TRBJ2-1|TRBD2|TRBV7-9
TGTGCCAGCAGCCCTTACTTCGGACTAGCGGGAAATCAGGGTGAGCAGTTCTTC
CASSPYFGLAGNQGEQFF
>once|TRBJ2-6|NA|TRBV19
TGTGCCAGTAGATCGGGGGACTTTGCCGGGGCCAACGTCCTGACTTTC
CASRSGDFAGANVLTF
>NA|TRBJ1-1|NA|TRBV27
TGTGCCAGCAGTCGGGGGGGGTTTGAATTGGAAGCTTTCTTT
CASSRGGFELEAFF
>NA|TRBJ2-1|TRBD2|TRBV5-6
TGTGCCAGCAGCTTCTGGGGACTAGCGCTCCATGAGCAGTTCTTC
CASSFWGLALHEQFF
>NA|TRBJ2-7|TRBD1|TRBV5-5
TGTGCCAGCAGCACATGGACAGGGTTGTACGAGCAGTACTTC
CASSTWTGLYEQYF
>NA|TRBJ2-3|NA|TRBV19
TGTGCCAGCCGACTCGGGGTCACAGATACGCAGTATTTT
CASRLGVTDTQYF
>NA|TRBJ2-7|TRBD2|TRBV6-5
TGTGCCAGCAGTCCGGGACGGACTAGTTACGAGCAGTACTTC
CASSPGRTSYEQYF
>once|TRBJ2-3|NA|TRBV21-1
TGTGCCAGCAGCAAAGTACGACTAGCGGCCCACACAGATACGCAGTATTTT
CASSKVRLAAHTDTQYF
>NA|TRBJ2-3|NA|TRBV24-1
TGTGCCACCCGAGAGACAGGAGGCACAGATACGCAGTATTTT
CATRETGGTDTQYF
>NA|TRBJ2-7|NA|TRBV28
TGTGCCAGCACCTCTGGCCCCTACGAGCAGTACTTC
CASTSGPYEQYF
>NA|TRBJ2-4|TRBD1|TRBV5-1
TGCGCCAGCAGCTCCGGACAGGGGGCTTACATTCAGTACTTC
CASSSGQGAYIQYF
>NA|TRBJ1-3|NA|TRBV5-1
TGCGCCAGCAGCTTGCTTCAGGGGACGGGAAACACCATATATTTT
CASSLLQGTGNTIYF
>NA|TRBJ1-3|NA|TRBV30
TGTGCCTCTCAAAGAGGAGGAAACACCATATATTTT
CASQRGGNTIYF
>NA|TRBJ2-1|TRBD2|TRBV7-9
TGTGCCAGCAGCCGCGGACTAGCGGGTGAGCAGTTCTTC
CASSRGLAGEQFF
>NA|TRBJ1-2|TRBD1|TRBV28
TGTGCCAGCAGCCCCGGCGGAGAGGGGGCCTATGGCTACACCTTC
CASSPGGEGAYGYTF
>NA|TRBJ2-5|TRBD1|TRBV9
TGTGCCAGCAGCCCGACCAGACAGGGAAATATTGAGACCCAGTACTTC
CASSPTRQGNIETQYF
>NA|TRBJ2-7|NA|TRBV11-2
TGTGCCAGCAGCTTACCGGGAGAAAGCTCCTACGAGCAGTACTTC
CASSLPGESSYEQYF
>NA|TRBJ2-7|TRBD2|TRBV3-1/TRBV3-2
TGTGCCAGCAGCAGGAGCGGGAGGAGCTCCTACGAGCAGTACTTC
CASSRSGRSSYEQYF
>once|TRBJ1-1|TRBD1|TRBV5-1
TGCGCCAGCAGCTTACAGGGGGCGACTGAAGCTTTCTTT
CASSLQGATEAFF
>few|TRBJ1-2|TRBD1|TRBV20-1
TGCAGTGCAGCACAGGGGAGAGGCTACACCTTC
CSAAQGRGYTF
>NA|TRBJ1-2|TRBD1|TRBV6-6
TGTGCCAGGACCGGGACAGGGAGAGAGGGTGGCTACACCTTC
CARTGTGREGGYTF
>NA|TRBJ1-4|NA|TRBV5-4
TGTGCCAGCAGCTTGGTTAGGGGATCACCTCTTAATGAAAAACTGTTTTTT
CASSLVRGSPLNEKLFF
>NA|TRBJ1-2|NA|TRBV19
TGTGCCAGTAGTCCTCGGGGGGGTTATGGCTACACCTTC
CASSPRGGYGYTF
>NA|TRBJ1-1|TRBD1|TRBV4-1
TGCGCCAGCAGCCAAGATCGCGGACAGGGGCGAACGGCTGAAGCTTTCTTT
CASSQDRGQGRTAEAFF
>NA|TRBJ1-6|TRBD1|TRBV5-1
TGCGCCAGCAGCTTGACGGGACAGGGGAATTCCCCCCTCCACTTT
CASSLTGQGNSPLHF
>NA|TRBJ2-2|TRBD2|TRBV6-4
TGTGCCAGCAGTCCAGGGACTAGCGGGATCGGGGAGCTGTTTTTT
CASSPGTSGIGELFF
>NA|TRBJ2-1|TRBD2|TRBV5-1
TGCGCCAGCAGCTTGGGACTAGCGGGAGGAGGGAATGAGCAGTTCTTC
CASSLGLAGGGNEQFF
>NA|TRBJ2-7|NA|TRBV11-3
TGTGCCAGCAGCTTAGAGCTTACTTCCTACGAGCAGTACTTC
CASSLELTSYEQYF
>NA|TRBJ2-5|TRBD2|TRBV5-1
TGCGCCAGCAGCTTGACAGCGGGAGGGGAGACCCAGTACTTC
CASSLTAGGETQYF
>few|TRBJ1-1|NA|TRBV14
TGTGCCAGCAGCCACTTACAGGGAACTGAAGCTTTCTTT
CASSHLQGTEAFF
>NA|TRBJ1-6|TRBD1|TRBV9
TGTGCCAGCAGCTCCGGACAGGAGCGTTCACCCCTCCACTTT
CASSSGQERSPLHF
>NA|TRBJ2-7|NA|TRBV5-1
TGCGCCAGCAGCTTTGACGGGTACTACGAGCAGTACTTC
CASSFDGYYEQYF